Each of the 6 T cell receptor beta chains below was sequenced from the same sample in a study of blood T cell repertoires in COVID-19. Clones were sequenced by immunoSEQ multiplex PCR, and TCRdb holds only the in-frame ones, with some missing. Here the sample spans roughly 39,000 clones, over 85% being singletons. The sample comprised peripheral blood. The receptors stem from a human donor with active COVID-19. The donor label of this sample is uncertain.

This clone was seen a handful of times. This rearrangement joins TRBV5-1 to TRBJ2-2; unclear D gene. Trimming cost V 4 bases and J 6 bases, with 10 bases left between them. Germline V lookup: CDR1 SGHRS, CDR2 YFSETQ. This CDR3 has 13 amino acids. The CDR3 DNA reads TGCGCCAGCAGCCTCATAGCAGCCGGGGAGCTGTTTTTT. Encoded protein: CASSLIAAGELFF.

This chain links TRBV27 with TRBJ1-1; 8 positions match TRBD1. Germline trimming cut 0 bases from V and 1 base from J; bases unmatched to any gene: 4. The V gene's germline CDR1 is MNHEY and CDR2 SMNVEV (reference sequence). The CDR3 is 16 residues long. CDR3 loop: CASSLSGDRGNTEAFF. The CDR3 bases are TGTGCCAGCAGTTTATCGGGAGACAGGGGGAACACTGAAGCTTTCTTT.

The chain couples TRBV10-3 to TRBJ2-2; 9 bases match TRBD2. CDR1 is ENHRY, CDR2 SYGVKD, per germline. The CDR3 runs to 15 residues. Trimming removed 4 bases from V and 4 bases from J; junction bases left unmatched: 4. The CDR3 reads CAISGGRGGTGELFF. The DNA of the CDR3 is TGTGCCATCAGTGGCGGGAGGGGAGGCACCGGGGAGCTGTTTTTT.

The rearrangement joins TRBV27 to TRBJ2-3; 11 nucleotides line up with TRBD1. Germline-derived CDR1 and CDR2 are MNHEY and SMNVEV (reference sequence). The trim removed 7 bases at V and 4 bases at J, leaving 13 bases unmatched. The CDR3 runs to 17 residues. DNA for the CDR3: TGTGCCAGCAAGCGCGAGCGGACAGGGGGCATACCAGATACGCAGTATTTT. This encodes CASKRERTGGIPDTQYF.

The chain joins TRBV9 to TRBJ1-1, with D unresolved. This CDR3 comprises 12 residues. Germline CDR1 reads SGDLS; CDR2 reads YYNGEE. V was cut by 4 bases and J by 7 bases, with 11 bases left in between. CDR3 sequence (DNA): TGTGCCAGCAGCCCCCGACAAAATGAAGCTTTCTTT. Its translation: CASSPRQNEAFF.

The chain links TRBV6-1 to TRBJ1-3; 7 bases agree with TRBD1. CDR3 length equals 17 residues. The V gene's germline CDR1 is MNHNS and CDR2 SASEGT. Losses at the gene ends were 2 bases for V and 4 bases for J; bases not matched to a gene: 11. This chain's CDR3 is CASSEPGRGLRGNTIYF. CDR3 nucleotides: TGTGCCAGCAGTGAACCCGGCAGGGGGTTGAGAGGAAACACCATATATTTT.